Each of the 3 T cell receptor beta chains below was sequenced from the same sample in a study of post-analysis software for immune sequencing data. These receptors have no identified antigens. Study observations and caveats: A few TRBV segments (TRBV5-6, TRBV5-1 and TRBV20-1 among them) occurred more frequently in patients than in controls.

Unique molecular identifiers were built into the TCR beta cDNA libraries. TCRdb re-called the PCR reads through MiXCR, storing one row per CDR3 protein. The sample yields about half a million distinct CDR3 sequences, 45% seen once. The specimen sequenced was blood. These receptors originate from a girl between 5 and 17 years old with multiple sclerosis.

The chain has TRBV12-3 or TRBV12-4 and TRBJ2-5; TRBD2 matches 13 bases. This CDR3 region has 15 residues. With V trimmed by 4 bases and J by 6 bases, 5 bases remained unmatched. CDR3 in amino acids: CASSSLAGGPQTQYF. CDR3 DNA sequence: TGTGCCAGCAGTTCACTAGCGGGAGGGCCTCAGACCCAGTACTTC.

This chain connects TRBV5-1 to TRBJ2-3; D is uncertain. CDR3 length: 15 amino acids. V lost 0 bases and J 4 bases, leaving 12 bases between the germline ends. The germline gives CDR1 SGHRS, CDR2 YFSETQ. CDR3 bases: TGCGCCAGCAGCTTGGGCCTACCGCAGGCAGATACGCAGTATTTT. It encodes CASSLGLPQADTQYF.

This clonotype appeared a few times. The gene calls are TRBV20-1 and TRBJ2-5; the match to TRBD2 covers 10 bases. The CDR3 is made up of 14 amino acids. Germline lookup yields CDR1 DFQATT and CDR2 SNEGSKA (reference sequence). V was pared by 3 bases and J by 5 bases, with 6 bases of the junction left unmatched. The CDR3 DNA reads TGCAGTGCTAGGCCACTAGCGGGACGGGAGACCCAGTACTTC. Its translation is CSARPLAGRETQYF.